This entry describes one T cell receptor beta chain. MiXCR, run by TCRdb on the RT-PCR reads, gives a single entry per CDR3 protein. The table has more than 600,000 distinct CDR3 sequences, over 12% seen once. Germline loops: CDR1 MNHEY, CDR2 SVGAGI. V was clipped by 4 bases and J by 0 bases, with 22 bases between them. The CDR3 has 19 amino acids. The rearrangement links TRBV6-5 to TRBJ1-3, with D maybe TRBD1 (6 bases). This receptor was taken from a female donor in good health, serving as a healthy control. What was sequenced was memory CD4+ T cells from blood. The CDR3 sequence is CASSSPAKGGPNSGNTIYF. The CDR3 DNA is TGTGCCAGCAGTTCCCCTGCGAAGGGGGGTCCGAACTCTGGAAACACCATATATTTT.